This TCR beta chain was recovered during a study of blood T cell repertoires in COVID-19 (dated by TCRdb to 2018 to 2020). The study in broad terms: The collaborator samples originated in the United States, Italy and Spain and spanned the acute and convalescent phases of COVID-19. The material from the prospective study consisted of cDNA or gDNA derived from T cells, B-cell-depleted T cells, or PBMCs. Samples were obtained from the ongoing ImmuneRACE study (first 160 participants) and from 1,200 or so subjects provided by 6 global collaborators. Deeply sampled blood TCRbeta repertoires from subjects exposed to, actively infected with, or recovered from COVID-19 were included in the dataset. The repertoires were released in a freely available public database intended as a resource for research on the immune response to SARS-CoV-2. Sample metadata almost always included a de-identified subject ID, COVID-19 status, age in years and sex. Where HLA class I and class II types were available, the types were taken from metadata supplied by the sample provider, not from assay-based typing. The study at large found these results: Clinical and demographic metadata were provided uncurated, with the amount varying by source and participant.

As concerns this clone: The specificity of this receptor is unknown. The input lacks base qualities; no much larger clone sits a single base away.

The collaborating institutions used their own protocols to collect whole blood in K2EDTA tubes. For TCRbeta analysis, collaborators shipped samples in one of three forms: frozen whole blood, isolated PBMCs, or DNA extracted from either of those sample types. TCRbeta CDR3 regions were amplified from genomic DNA by means of the immunoSEQ Assay, a bias-controlled multiplex PCR. The authors' analysis ran thus. Nucleated cell counts per sample were estimated from amplification of reference gene primers within the assay. Sequence reads were collapsed and filtered to measure the absolute abundance of every unique TCRbeta CDR3 rearrangement. Productive Simpson clonality was computed per sample as the square root of Simpson's diversity index over productive rearrangements. This is the immuneACCESS table as TCRdb keeps it, with only in-frame sequences that have V and J called. A part of the clones is gone; compared with another copy, unresolved V genes explain less than half, and the rest is unexplained. V, J and clone size are taken as reported in that table, and D and trimming were inferred from the DNA itself. This sample has roughly 62,000 clones in its table, and roughly 92% of those were observed once. Clones ranked in the top ten supply approximately 5.5% of the sample.

Trimming at the junction amounts to 4 bases on V and 2 bases on J, and the germline ends lie 18 bases apart. The germline V gene sets CDR1 to KGHSH and CDR2 to LQKENI. From its cysteine to its phenylalanine, the CDR3 spans 18 amino acids. Of all the DNA, just the CDR3 is kept, 54 bases in frame from base 1. This clonotype was obtained from a human donor in a cohort sampled during active COVID-19. The sequence joins TRBV18 to TRBJ2-6; tentative D gene TRBD1, with 5 bases matching. Material: peripheral blood. Read as DNA, the sequence is TGTGCCAGCTCACAAGGGGTACCCCAGACAGCTGGGGCCAACGTCCTGACTTTC. Its protein reads: CASSQGVPQTAGANVLTF.